The T cell receptor beta chain described here comes from a study of beta chain features in type 1 diabetes. Study-wide context: Healthy donors, compared against patients, showed similar age, gender and cell yields. The number of sorted cells examined across all samples was 107,917,701.

Of note for this clone: Its target is unknown.

Populations obtained by sorting all exceeded 98% purity. Study-level points and caveats: Within each of all four CD4+ subsets, Type 1 diabetes patients had TCRB CDR3s that were moderately but significantly shorter. PCR might show a preference for shorter templates, equally across patients and controls.

This CDR3 has 20 residues. The germline gives CDR1 LNHDA, CDR2 SQIVND (reference sequence). Trimming took off 3 bases at V and 0 bases at J, with 24 bases between the two ends. Expressed TCRB transcripts got sequenced, as all isolated RNA was reverse transcribed. The table came from immunoSEQ multiplex PCR; TCRdb's copy has only in-frame clones and leaves some out. The sample lists about 340,000 clones; about 13% were seen once. Sequenced input: naive CD4+ T cells from blood. The chain couples TRBV19 to TRBJ2-4, with D perhaps TRBD1 (6 bases). The sequence came from a young woman with type 1 diabetes. CDR3 coding DNA: TGTGCCAGTAGTATCGAGTACCGGGACATCGTCAACCTAGCCAAAAACATTCAGTACTTC. It encodes CASSIEYRDIVNLAKNIQYF.